Presented here are 7 T cell receptor beta chains from one specimen sequenced in a study of blood T cell repertoires in COVID-19. Generated by immunoSEQ multiplex PCR, the TCRdb table keeps only in-frame clones and is missing some. The sample contains some 500,000 clones, around nine tenths of which appear only once. Sample: PBMCs or T cells enriched from blood (not recorded which). These receptors were taken from a woman between 40 and 50 years old who had recovered from COVID-19.

This clone was seen a few times. This chain joins TRBV19 and TRBJ2-3; 7 bases align to TRBD1. The CDR3 extends over 13 amino acids. With 5 bases clipped from V and 5 bases from J, the junction kept 4 bases outside the gene matches. Germline CDR1 is LNHDA and CDR2 is SQIVND (reference sequence). The DNA of the CDR3 is TGTGCCAGTAGTCGGACAGGAGTAGATACGCAGTATTTT. It codes for CASSRTGVDTQYF.

The chain recombines TRBV18 with TRBJ2-1; 7 bases fit TRBD2. J gave up 9 bases and V 5 bases, and 7 bases lay outside the gene matches. Germline V gene sequence: CDR1 KGHSH, CDR2 LQKENI. CDR3 length: 13 amino acids. The DNA of the CDR3 is TGTGCCAGCTCAGCCCGGGACTACGTTGAGCAGTTCTTC. Protein sequence: CASSARDYVEQFF.

The rearrangement links TRBV5-5 to TRBJ2-2; D ambiguous. The CDR3 extends over 16 amino acids. V lost 3 bases to trimming and J lost 4 bases, with 16 bases between them. Germline CDR1 is SGHKS and CDR2 is YYEKEE (reference sequence). The CDR3 sequence: CASSSPGFRSTGELFF. In nucleotides, the CDR3 is TGTGCCAGCAGCTCACCCGGGTTTCGAAGCACCGGGGAGCTGTTTTTT.

The chain uses TRBV6-5 and TRBJ2-5; D ambiguous. This CDR3 has 13 amino acids. Germline V gene lookup returns CDR1 MNHEY and CDR2 SVGAGI. V was clipped by 0 bases and J by 5 bases, with 7 bases between them. The CDR3: CASSYSNWETQYF. CDR3 DNA: TGTGCCAGCAGTTACTCGAACTGGGAGACCCAGTACTTC.

The gene calls are TRBV11-2 and TRBJ1-2, with unresolved D. V was cut by 4 bases and J by 3 bases, with 12 bases left in between. The germline gives CDR1 SGHAT, CDR2 FQNNGV. The CDR3 sequence is 14 residues long. CDR3: CASSSLIADYGYTF. CDR3 bases: TGTGCCAGCAGCTCCCTAATCGCGGACTATGGCTACACCTTC.

The chain uses TRBV4-3 and TRBJ1-2; maybe TRBD1 (6 bases). V was clipped by 4 bases and J by 3 bases, with 18 bases between them. Per the germline V gene, CDR1 is LGHNA and CDR2 is YSLEER. This CDR3 region has 16 residues. CDR3 nucleotide sequence: TGCGCCAGCAGCCCAGAACCGACAGGATCCCACTATGGCTACACCTTC. It encodes CASSPEPTGSHYGYTF.

This clone occurred a few times. V usage is TRBV9 and J usage is TRBJ1-1; no definite D call. Germline loops: CDR1 SGDLS, CDR2 YYNGEE. Trimming took off 3 bases at V and 4 bases at J, with 16 bases between the two ends. The CDR3 spans 15 residues. This CDR3 is CASSDYNHVPTEAFF. In DNA, the CDR3 is TGTGCCAGCAGCGATTACAATCATGTCCCCACTGAAGCTTTCTTT.